This T cell receptor beta chain was recovered during a study of STAT5B mutations in CD4+ large granular lymphocyte leukemia. Assay used: immunoSEQ multiplex PCR; TCRdb lists only in-frame clones, some missing. This sample carries under 35,000 clones, 74% of them seen once, and the ten largest clones take 0.25% to 0.35%. J lost 0 bases, V lost 5 bases, and 4 bases had no gene match. There are 17 residues in the CDR3. The germline gives CDR1 PRHDT, CDR2 FYEKMQ (reference sequence). The sequenced sample consisted of CD4+ T cells from blood buffy coats. This TCR was sampled from a human donor in good health. V is TRBV13 and J is TRBJ2-6; TRBD1 matches at 10 bases. The CDR3 loop reads CASSQGQGDSGANVLTF. The CDR3 DNA sequence: TGTGCCAGCAGCCAAGGACAGGGGGACTCTGGGGCCAACGTCCTGACTTTC.